Sequencing of this TCR beta chain was carried out in a study of blood T cell repertoires in COVID-19 (dated by TCRdb to the early 2020s). A note on the overall study: Collaborator samples came from the United States, Italy and Spain and covered acute and convalescent phases of COVID-19. Sample metadata almost always included a de-identified subject ID, COVID-19 status, age in years and sex. Where available, HLA class I and class II types were taken from metadata supplied by the sample provider and were not determined by assay-based typing. Samples were obtained from the ongoing ImmuneRACE study (first 160 participants) and from 1,000 to 1,500 subjects provided by 6 global collaborators. The prospective study material was composed of cDNA or gDNA derived from T cells, B-cell-depleted T cells, or PBMCs. The repertoires were released in a freely available public database intended as a resource for research on the immune response to SARS-CoV-2. The dataset comprised deeply sampled blood TCRbeta repertoires from subjects exposed to, actively infected with, or recovered from COVID-19.

Whole blood was collected in K2EDTA tubes by collaborating institutions according to the institutions' own protocols. For TCRbeta analysis, collaborators shipped samples in one of three forms: frozen whole blood, isolated PBMCs, or DNA extracted from either of those sample types. With regard to this clone: The antigen this receptor binds is unknown. The sample holds no much larger clone one base away, and base qualities are not on file.

Relative to germline, V is missing 3 bases and J is missing 3 bases, with 3 bases of the junction outside any gene match. The CDR3 runs 15 amino acids, cysteine and phenylalanine included. Of all the DNA, just the CDR3 is kept, 45 bases in frame from base 1. Based on the germline V gene, the CDR1 and CDR2 sequences are MGHDK and SYGVNS. What the research found in general, with its limitations: The quantity of clinical and demographic metadata differed by source and by participant and was supplied without curation.

TCRbeta CDR3 regions were amplified from genomic DNA by means of the immunoSEQ Assay, a bias-controlled multiplex PCR. The study's processing was this. The number of nucleated cells in each sample was estimated from the amplification of reference gene primers within the assay. To quantify the absolute abundance of each unique TCRbeta CDR3 rearrangement, sequence reads were collapsed and filtered. Productive Simpson clonality was computed per sample as the square root of Simpson's diversity index over productive rearrangements. As stored in TCRdb, this immuneACCESS dataset retains in-frame rearrangements with V and J assigned. A fraction of the clones does not appear; measured against another copy, unresolved V genes explain less than half of the discrepancy, and the remainder lacks a known reason. V and J calls and clone size follow that table, whereas D and trimming were derived from the DNA. The sample table lists roughly 120,000 clones, 86% of them with a count of one. Around 5% of the sample goes to the ten largest clones.

The receptor chain draws on TRBV25-1 and TRBJ2-3, and 10 junctional nucleotides match TRBD2. Sequencing used peripheral blood. This clonotype was obtained from a human donor in a cohort sampled during active COVID-19. The CDR3 here reads CASSDGTSATDTQYF. The bases read TGTGCCAGCAGTGATGGGACTAGCGCGACAGATACGCAGTATTTT.